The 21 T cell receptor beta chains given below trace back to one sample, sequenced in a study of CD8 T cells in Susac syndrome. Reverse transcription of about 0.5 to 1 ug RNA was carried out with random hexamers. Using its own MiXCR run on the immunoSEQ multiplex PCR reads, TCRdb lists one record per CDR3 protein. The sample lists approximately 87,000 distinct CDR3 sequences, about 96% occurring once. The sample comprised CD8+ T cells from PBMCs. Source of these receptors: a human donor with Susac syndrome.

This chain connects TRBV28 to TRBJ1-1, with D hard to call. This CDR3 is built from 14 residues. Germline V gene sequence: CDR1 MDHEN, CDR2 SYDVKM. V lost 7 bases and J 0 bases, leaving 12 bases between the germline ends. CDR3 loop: CASTQDGLNTEAFF. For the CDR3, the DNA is TGTGCCAGCACTCAGGACGGGTTGAACACTGAAGCTTTCTTT.

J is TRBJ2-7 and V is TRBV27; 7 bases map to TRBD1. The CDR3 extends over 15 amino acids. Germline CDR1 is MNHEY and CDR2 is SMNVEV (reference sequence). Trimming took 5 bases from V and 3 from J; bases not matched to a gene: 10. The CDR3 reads CASSPEGGRGYEQYV. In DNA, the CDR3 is TGTGCCAGCAGTCCAGAAGGGGGCAGAGGCTACGAGCAGTACGTC.

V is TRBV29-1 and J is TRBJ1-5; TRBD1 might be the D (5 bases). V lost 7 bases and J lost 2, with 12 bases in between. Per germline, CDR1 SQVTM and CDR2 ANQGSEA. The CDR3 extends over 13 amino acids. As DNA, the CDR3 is TGCAGCGCTTCCTCGGGGGGCAATCAGCCCCAGCATTTT. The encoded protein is CSASSGGNQPQHF.

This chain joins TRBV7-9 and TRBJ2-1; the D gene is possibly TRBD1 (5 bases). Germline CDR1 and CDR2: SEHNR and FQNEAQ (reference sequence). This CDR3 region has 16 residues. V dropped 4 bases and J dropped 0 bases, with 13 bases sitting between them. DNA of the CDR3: TGTGCCAGCAGCTCCCGAGAAGACAGCTCCTACAATGAGCAGTTCTTC. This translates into CASSSREDSSYNEQFF.

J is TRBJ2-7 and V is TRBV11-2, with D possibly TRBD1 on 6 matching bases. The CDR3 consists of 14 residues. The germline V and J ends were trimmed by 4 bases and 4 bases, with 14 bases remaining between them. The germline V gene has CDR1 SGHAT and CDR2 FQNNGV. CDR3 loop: CASSSWTVPYEQYV. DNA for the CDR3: TGTGCCAGCAGCTCCTGGACAGTGCCATACGAGCAGTACGTC.

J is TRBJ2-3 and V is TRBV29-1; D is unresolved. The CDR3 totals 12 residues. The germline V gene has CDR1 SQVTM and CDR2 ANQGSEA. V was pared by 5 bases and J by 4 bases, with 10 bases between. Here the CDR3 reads CSVHLRPDTQYF. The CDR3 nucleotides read TGCAGCGTTCACCTTAGACCAGATACGCAGTATTTT.

The CDR3 loop reads CSARVRETQYF. CDR3 in DNA: TGCAGTGCTAGAGTTAGAGAGACCCAGTACTTC. This chain joins TRBV20-1 and TRBJ2-5; D remains unclear. The CDR3 runs 11 residues. Between the trimmed V and J ends, which lost 1 base and 4 bases, there was a span of 4 bases. Germline V lookup: CDR1 DFQATT, CDR2 SNEGSKA (reference sequence).

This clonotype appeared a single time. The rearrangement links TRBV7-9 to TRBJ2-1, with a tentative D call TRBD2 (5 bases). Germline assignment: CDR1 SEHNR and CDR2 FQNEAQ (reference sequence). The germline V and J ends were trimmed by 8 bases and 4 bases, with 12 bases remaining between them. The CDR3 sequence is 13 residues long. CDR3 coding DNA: TGTGCCAGCGGAGATCGAGGGTACAATGAGCAGTTCTTC. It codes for CASGDRGYNEQFF. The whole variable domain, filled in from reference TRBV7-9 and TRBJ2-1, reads DTGVSQNPRHKITKRGQNVTFRCDPISEHNRLYWYRQTLGQGPEFLTYFQNEAQLEKSRLLSDRFSAERPKGSFSTLEIQRTEQGDSAMYLCASGDRGYNEQFFGPGTRLTVL.

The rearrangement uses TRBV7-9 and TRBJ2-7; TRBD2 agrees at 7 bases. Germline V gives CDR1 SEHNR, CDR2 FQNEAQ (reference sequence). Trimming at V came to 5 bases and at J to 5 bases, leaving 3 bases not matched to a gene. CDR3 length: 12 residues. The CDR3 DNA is TGTGCCAGCAGCGGGGGGGTGAACGAGCAGTACTTC. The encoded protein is CASSGGVNEQYF.

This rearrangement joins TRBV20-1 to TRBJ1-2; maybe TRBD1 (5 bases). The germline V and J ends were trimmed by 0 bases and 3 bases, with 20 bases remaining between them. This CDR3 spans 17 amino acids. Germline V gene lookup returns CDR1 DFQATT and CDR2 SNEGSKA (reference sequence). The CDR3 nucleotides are TGCAGTGCTAGAGATTTTTCGGCGGCAGGGCGGGACTATGGCTACACCTTC. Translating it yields CSARDFSAAGRDYGYTF.

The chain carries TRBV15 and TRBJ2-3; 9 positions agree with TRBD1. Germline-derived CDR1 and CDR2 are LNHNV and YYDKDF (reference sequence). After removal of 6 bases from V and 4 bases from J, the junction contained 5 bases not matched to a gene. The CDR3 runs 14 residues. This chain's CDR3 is CATRPGQGPDTQYF. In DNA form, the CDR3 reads TGTGCCACCAGACCGGGACAGGGCCCAGATACGCAGTATTTT.

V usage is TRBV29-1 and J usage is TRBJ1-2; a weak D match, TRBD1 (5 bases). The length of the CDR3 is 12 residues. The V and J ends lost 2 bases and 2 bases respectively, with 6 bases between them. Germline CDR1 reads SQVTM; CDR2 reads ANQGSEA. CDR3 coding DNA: TGCAGCGTTGAAAGGGGAAACTATGGCTACACCTTC. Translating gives CSVERGNYGYTF.

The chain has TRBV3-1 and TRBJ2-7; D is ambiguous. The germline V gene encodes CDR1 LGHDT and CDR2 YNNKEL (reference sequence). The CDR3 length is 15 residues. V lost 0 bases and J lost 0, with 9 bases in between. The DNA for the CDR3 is TGTGCCAGCAGCCAAGAGCGTGGCATCTCCTACGAGCAGTACTTC. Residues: CASSQERGISYEQYF.

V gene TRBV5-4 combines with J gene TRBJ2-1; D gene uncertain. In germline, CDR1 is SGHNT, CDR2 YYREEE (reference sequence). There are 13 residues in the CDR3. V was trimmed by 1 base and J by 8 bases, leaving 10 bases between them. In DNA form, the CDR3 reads TGTGCCAGCAGCTTGTCAGGACGAGATGAGCAGTTCTTC. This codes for CASSLSGRDEQFF.

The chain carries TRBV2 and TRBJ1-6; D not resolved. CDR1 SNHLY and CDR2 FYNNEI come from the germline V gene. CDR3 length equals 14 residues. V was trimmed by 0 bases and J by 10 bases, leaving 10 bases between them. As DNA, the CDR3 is TGTGCCAGCAGTGAAGCGACCGGGAGGTCACCCCTCCACTTT. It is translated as CASSEATGRSPLHF.

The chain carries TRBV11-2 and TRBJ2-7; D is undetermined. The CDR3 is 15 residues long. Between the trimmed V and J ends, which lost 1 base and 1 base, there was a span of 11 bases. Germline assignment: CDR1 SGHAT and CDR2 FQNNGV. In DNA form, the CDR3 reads TGTGCCAGCAGCTTAGGAGGCAGTAGTTCCTACGAGCAGTACTTC. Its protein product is CASSLGGSSSYEQYF.

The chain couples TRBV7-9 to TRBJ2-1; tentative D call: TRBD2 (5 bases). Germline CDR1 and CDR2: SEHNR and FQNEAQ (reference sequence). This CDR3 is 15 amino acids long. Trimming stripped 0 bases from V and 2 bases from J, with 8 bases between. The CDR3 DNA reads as TGTGCCAGCAGCTTAGCGGGAGTGGCCTACAATGAGCAGTTCTTC. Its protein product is CASSLAGVAYNEQFF. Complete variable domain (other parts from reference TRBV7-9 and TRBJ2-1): DTGVSQNPRHKITKRGQNVTFRCDPISEHNRLYWYRQTLGQGPEFLTYFQNEAQLEKSRLLSDRFSAERPKGSFSTLEIQRTEQGDSAMYLCASSLAGVAYNEQFFGPGTRLTVL.

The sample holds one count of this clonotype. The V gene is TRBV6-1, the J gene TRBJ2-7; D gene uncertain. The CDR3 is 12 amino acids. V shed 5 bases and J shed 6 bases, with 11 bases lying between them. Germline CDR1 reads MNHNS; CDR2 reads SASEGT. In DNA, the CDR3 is TGTGCCAGCAGTTCTCCTCCGTTCGAGCAGTACGTC. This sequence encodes CASSSPPFEQYV.

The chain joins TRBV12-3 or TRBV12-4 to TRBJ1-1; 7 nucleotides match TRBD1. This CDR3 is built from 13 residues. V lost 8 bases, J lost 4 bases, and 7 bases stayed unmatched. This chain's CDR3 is CASQTGEVTEAFF. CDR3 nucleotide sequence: TGTGCCAGCCAAACAGGGGAGGTCACTGAAGCTTTCTTT.

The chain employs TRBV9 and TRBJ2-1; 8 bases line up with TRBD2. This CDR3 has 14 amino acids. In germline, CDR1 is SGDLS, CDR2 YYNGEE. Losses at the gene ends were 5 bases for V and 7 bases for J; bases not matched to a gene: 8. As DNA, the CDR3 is TGTGCCAGCAGTGCGGGGGGCTTAGTTAATGAGCAGTTCTTC. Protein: CASSAGGLVNEQFF.

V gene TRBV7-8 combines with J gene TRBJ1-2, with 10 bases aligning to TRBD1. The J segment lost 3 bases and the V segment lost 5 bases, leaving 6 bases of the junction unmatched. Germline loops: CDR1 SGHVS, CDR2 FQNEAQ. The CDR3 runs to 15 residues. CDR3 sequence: CASSARQGADYGYTF. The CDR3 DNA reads TGTGCCAGCAGCGCGAGACAGGGGGCAGACTATGGCTACACCTTC.